This section outlines one TCR beta chain sequence together with its context. Its target is not known. Trimming cost V 3 bases and J 0 bases; bases outside gene matches: 6. CDR1 MNHEY and CDR2 SMNVEV come from the germline V gene (reference sequence). This CDR3 is built from 16 residues. Use of 60 Vbeta and 13 Jbeta primers characterized the PCR. Clones were sequenced by immunoSEQ multiplex PCR, and TCRdb holds only the in-frame ones, with some missing. The data show 150,000 or so clones, about 80% seen once. This specimen comes from a study of cytomegalovirus exposure and HLA in healthy donors. General study results and limits: In a later analysis, TCR beta V- and J-gene trimming showed a link to a missense DCLRE1C variant.

The chain uses TRBV27 and TRBJ2-3; TRBD1 agrees at 7 bases. This clonotype was obtained from a man aged 18 to 30 in good health and CMV-seropositive. Material: PBMCs. Here the CDR3 DNA reads TGTGCCAGCAGTTTGTATACAGGGGCTAGCACAGATACGCAGTATTTT. Translating gives CASSLYTGASTDTQYF.